The clone carrying this T cell receptor beta chain has a handful of counts. Its antigen remains unidentified. In the authors' workflow: Across samples, TCR counts had a median of about 100,000 and ranged from about 20,000 to 750,000. TCRdb re-called the RACE reads with MiXCR, one entry per CDR3 protein. The V and J calls were determined by TCRdb, not by the authors. The sample shows more than 100,000 distinct CDR3 sequences, 10% to 12% of them seen only once. This sample stems from a study of human T cells and chemical hapten exposure. About the study: Weekly diphenylcyclopropenone doses were given to patients' scalps across the approximately 24-week study. The patients, most of them female, presented with alopecia areata, totalis or universalis. Study results and caveats: No alteration of TCRs above 1 in 1000 frequency was seen with DPC sensitization.

Germline V gene sequence: CDR1 SGHNT, CDR2 YYREEE (reference sequence). The CDR3 has 15 amino acids. Trimming removed 4 bases from V and 4 bases from J, with 16 bases in between. Time point: patch test 3, about 24 weeks after DPC sensitization. Regarding treatment: therapeutic diphenylcyclopropenone sensitization with weekly scalp DPC. This rearrangement joins TRBV5-4 to TRBJ2-3; D is unresolved. This receptor was taken from a woman aged 45-59 years with alopecia areata. Some clones in this sample may be carry-over from other donors' samples. The sample here was whole blood, taken in connection with sensitization to the hapten diphenylcyclopropenone (DPC). Here the CDR3 DNA reads TGTGCCAGCAGCCTCGGGCCATTAAGGGCAGATACGCAGTATTTT. Amino acids: CASSLGPLRADTQYF.